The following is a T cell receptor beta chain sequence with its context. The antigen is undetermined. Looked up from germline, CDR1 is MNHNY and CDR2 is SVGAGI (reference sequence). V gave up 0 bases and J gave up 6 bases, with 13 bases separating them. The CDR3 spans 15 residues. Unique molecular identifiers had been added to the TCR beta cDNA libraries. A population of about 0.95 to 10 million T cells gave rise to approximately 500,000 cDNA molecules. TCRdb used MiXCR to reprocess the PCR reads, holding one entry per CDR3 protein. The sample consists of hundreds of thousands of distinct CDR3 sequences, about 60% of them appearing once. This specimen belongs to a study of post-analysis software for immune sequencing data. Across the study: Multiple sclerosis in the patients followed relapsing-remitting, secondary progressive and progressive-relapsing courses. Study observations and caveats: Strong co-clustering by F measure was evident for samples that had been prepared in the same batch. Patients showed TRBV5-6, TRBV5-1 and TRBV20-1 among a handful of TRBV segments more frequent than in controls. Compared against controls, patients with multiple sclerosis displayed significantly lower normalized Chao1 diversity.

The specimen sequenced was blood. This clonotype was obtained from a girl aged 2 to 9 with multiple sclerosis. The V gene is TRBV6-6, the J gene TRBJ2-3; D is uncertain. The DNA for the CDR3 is TGTGCCAGCAGTTACTCGCAGGCCCTTGGGGATACGCAGTATTTT. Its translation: CASSYSQALGDTQYF.